This T cell receptor beta chain was recovered during a study of brain T cells in children with intractable seizures. Overall study results and limits: Patients' HCMV serostatus was unknown; virus specificity rests on CDR3 similarity alone.

Trimming removed 5 bases at V and 4 bases at J, with 8 bases between. There are 13 residues in the CDR3. Germline V gives CDR1 MNHEY, CDR2 SVGAGI. Notes on this clone: What it binds is not known. The sample carries other DNA sequences with the same CDR3.

Clones were read by immunoSEQ multiplex PCR, and TCRdb kept only the in-frame ones, dropping some. This table has 100,000 to 120,000 clones, approximately 94% appearing once. Only cases whose brain tissue showed the highest T cell transcript signatures were sequenced. This TCR derives from a boy younger than two with hemimegalencephaly and intractable seizures. V and J are TRBV6-5 and TRBJ2-2; D is uncertain. Sequencing was performed on peripheral blood, taken at surgery. The CDR3 DNA reads as TGTGCCAGCAGTCCCCCTCGCACCGGGGAGCTGTTTTTT. Its protein product is CASSPPRTGELFF.